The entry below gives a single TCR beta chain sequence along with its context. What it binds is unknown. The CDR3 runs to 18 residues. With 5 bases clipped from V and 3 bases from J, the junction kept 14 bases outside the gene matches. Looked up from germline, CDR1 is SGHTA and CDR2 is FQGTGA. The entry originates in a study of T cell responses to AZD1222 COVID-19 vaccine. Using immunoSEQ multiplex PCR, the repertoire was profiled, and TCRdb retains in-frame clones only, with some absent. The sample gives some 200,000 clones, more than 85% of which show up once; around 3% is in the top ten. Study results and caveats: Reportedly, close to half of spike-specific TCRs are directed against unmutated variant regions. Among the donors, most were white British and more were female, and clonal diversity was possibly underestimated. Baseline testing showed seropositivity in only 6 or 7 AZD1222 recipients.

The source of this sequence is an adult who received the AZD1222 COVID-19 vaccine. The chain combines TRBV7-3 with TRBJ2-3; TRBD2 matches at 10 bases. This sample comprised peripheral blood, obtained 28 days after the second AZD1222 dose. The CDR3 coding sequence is TGTGCCAGCAGCCACCAGCGGGGGGGAAAACGATGGACAGATACGCAGTATTTT. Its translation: CASSHQRGGKRWTDTQYF.